These 24 T cell receptor beta chains share one sample of origin, sequenced in a study of T cells in localized non-small cell lung cancer. Repertoires were generated with immunoSEQ multiplex PCR, while TCRdb's copy carries only in-frame clones and drops some. The data contain 90,000 to 95,000 clones, roughly 87% of them singletons. This sample comprised peripheral blood, obtained before any cancer treatment. All receptors come from a man between 40 and 70 years old with stage I squamous cell lung carcinoma.

The genes are TRBV6-1 and TRBJ2-7; possibly TRBD1 for D (6 bases). Trimming took 7 bases from V and 5 from J, leaving 15 bases between them. The CDR3 spans 13 residues. CDR1 is MNHNS, CDR2 SASEGT, per germline. DNA of the CDR3: TGTGCCAGCAAAGCTGACAGGTACCACGAGCAGTACTTC. The encoded protein is CASKADRYHEQYF.

The chain links TRBV4-1 to TRBJ2-1; TRBD2 matches at 11 bases. J was trimmed by 8 bases and V by 1 base; bases with no gene match: 4. This CDR3 region has 15 residues. The germline V gene encodes CDR1 MGHRA and CDR2 YSYEKL. The CDR3 is CASSQVLSGGDEQFF. CDR3 DNA: TGCGCCAGCAGCCAAGTGCTTAGCGGGGGGGATGAGCAGTTCTTC.

This chain uses TRBV5-8 with TRBJ1-3, with D perhaps matching TRBD1 (6 bases). Per the germline V gene, CDR1 is SGHTS and CDR2 is YDEGEE. V shed 2 bases and J shed 0 bases, with 9 bases lying between them. The CDR3 has 15 amino acids. The CDR3 nucleotides read TGTGCCAGCAGCTTCACAGGGCTCTCTGGAAACACCATATATTTT. Translating it yields CASSFTGLSGNTIYF.

This clone was seen a few times. The chain uses TRBV14 and TRBJ2-2, with D uncertain. The germline gives CDR1 SGHDN, CDR2 FVKESK. V dropped 4 bases and J dropped 8 bases, with 11 bases sitting between them. The CDR3 has 13 residues. CDR3 loop: CASSRSPHGELFF. The CDR3 DNA follows: TGTGCCAGCAGCCGTTCCCCCCATGGGGAGCTGTTTTTT.

This chain uses TRBV7-9 with TRBJ1-6; D is unresolved. The V end was cut by 2 bases, the J end by 5 bases, with 13 bases between. Per the germline V gene, CDR1 is SEHNR and CDR2 is FQNEAQ (reference sequence). The CDR3 loop spans 16 amino acids. CDR3 region: CASSLWAGTNNSPLHF. CDR3 nucleotide sequence: TGTGCCAGCAGCTTATGGGCAGGCACGAATAATTCACCCCTCCACTTT.

The chain joins TRBV21-1 to TRBJ1-6; TRBD1, the table's D call, lacks a check against the DNA. TRBV21-1 is designated a pseudogene. The CDR3 length is 19 residues. The CDR3 sequence: CASTEKTIRQRDYNSPLHF. The CDR3 coding sequence is TGTGCCAGCACCGAAAAAACAATAAGACAGAGAGATTATAATTCACCCCTCCACTTT.

The chain uses TRBV4-1 and TRBJ2-7; D remains ambiguous. V lost 4 bases and J 1 base, leaving 11 bases between the germline ends. Per the germline V gene, CDR1 is MGHRA and CDR2 is YSYEKL. The CDR3 extends over 14 amino acids. CDR3 DNA sequence: TGCGCCAGCAGCCTATTTGAGGAATCCTACGAGCAGTACTTC. It yields the protein CASSLFEESYEQYF.

The chain links TRBV6-5 to TRBJ1-2; D gene ambiguous. The CDR3 extends over 15 amino acids. Trimming removed 4 bases at V and 6 bases at J, with 18 bases between. Germline CDR1 is MNHEY and CDR2 is SVGAGI. Here the CDR3 DNA reads TGTGCCAGCAGTTCCGTGAGCGTCCTAGACCATGGCTACACCTTC. Translating it yields CASSSVSVLDHGYTF.

The genes are TRBV10-3 and TRBJ2-7; tentative D call: TRBD1 (6 bases). V shed 6 bases and J shed 3 bases, with 21 bases lying between them. This CDR3 comprises 16 residues. Germline V lookup: CDR1 ENHRY, CDR2 SYGVKD. The CDR3 protein is CAISAFQETGNYEQYF. For the CDR3, the DNA is TGTGCCATCAGCGCCTTCCAGGAAACAGGGAACTACGAGCAGTACTTC.

The count of this clone is one. This chain connects TRBV5-1 to TRBJ1-2; D gene uncertain. Germline-derived CDR1 and CDR2 are SGHRS and YFSETQ. The CDR3 contains 15 residues. Trimming shortened V by 0 bases and J by 4 bases, and 13 bases separated the two germline ends. CDR3 in amino acids: CASSLASGSFYGYTF. The CDR3 coding sequence is TGCGCCAGCAGCTTGGCCTCGGGTAGTTTCTATGGCTACACCTTC.

The rearrangement uses TRBV19 and TRBJ2-7; 8 bases are a match to TRBD1. Germline trimming cut 4 bases from V and 1 base from J; bases unmatched to any gene: 3. Looked up from germline, CDR1 is LNHDA and CDR2 is SQIVND (reference sequence). The CDR3 is 14 residues long. CDR3 sequence (DNA): TGTGCCAGTAGTAAGAGGGACAGGTCCTACGAGCAGTACTTC. This encodes CASSKRDRSYEQYF.

The CDR3 bases are TGTGCCAGCAGGGACCCTCTCCAGGGAGGCTACACCTTC. Translating it yields CASRDPLQGGYTF. The chain couples TRBV6-1 to TRBJ1-2; D is possibly TRBD1 (5 bases). The CDR3 contains 13 residues. Germline V gene lookup returns CDR1 MNHNS and CDR2 SASEGT. V was pared by 6 bases and J by 8 bases, with 16 bases between.

The genes are TRBV5-5 and TRBJ1-6; no reliable D call. Germline assignment: CDR1 SGHKS and CDR2 YYEKEE (reference sequence). Trimming cost V 0 bases and J 10 bases, with 8 bases left between them. The length of the CDR3 is 13 residues. The CDR3 nucleotides are TGTGCCAGCAGCTTGGGGAGTCGATCACCCCTCCACTTT. Its translation: CASSLGSRSPLHF. Full variable domain (missing parts from reference TRBV5-5 and TRBJ1-6): DAGVTQSPTHLIKTRGQQVTLRCSPISGHKSVSWYQQVLGQGPQFIFQYYEKEERGRGNFPDRFSARQFPNYSSELNVNALLLGDSALYLCASSLGSRSPLHFGNGTRLTVT.

The count of this clone is one. The chain employs TRBV2 and TRBJ1-2; the D gene is possibly TRBD1 (5 bases). V gave up 4 bases and J gave up 7 bases, with 13 bases separating them. The germline gives CDR1 SNHLY, CDR2 FYNNEI. The CDR3 runs 13 residues. The DNA of the CDR3 is TGTGCCAGCAGTGCGAGAGGGGTGGGTGGCTACACCTTC. Translated: CASSARGVGGYTF.

The V and J genes are TRBV18 and TRBJ1-6; D not resolved. The CDR3 is made up of 14 amino acids. Deletions cut 1 base from V and 8 bases from J, with 9 bases between. The germline CDR1 and CDR2 sequences are KGHSH and LQKENI. The CDR3 DNA sequence: TGTGCCAGCTCACCACGCGGGCTTGATTCACCCCTCCACTTT. This gives the protein CASSPRGLDSPLHF. Combining the CDR3 with reference TRBV18 and TRBJ1-6 gives the whole variable domain NAGVMQNPRHLVRRRGQEARLRCSPMKGHSHVYWYRQLPEEGLKFMVYLQKENIIDESGMPKERFSAEFPKEGPSILRIQQVVRGDSAAYFCASSPRGLDSPLHFGNGTRLTVT.

The chain is built from TRBV7-2 and TRBJ2-7, with TRBD2 matching over 9 bases. V lost 1 base, J lost 5 bases, and 3 bases stayed unmatched. This CDR3 is 14 amino acids long. The germline V gene encodes CDR1 SGHTA and CDR2 FQGNSA. DNA for the CDR3: TGTGCCAGCAGCTTAGAGGGACTAGCAAACGAGCAGTACTTC. This translates into CASSLEGLANEQYF. The full variable domain, in which reference TRBV7-2 and TRBJ2-7 provide the parts outside the CDR3, is GAGVSQSPSNKVTEKGKDVELRCDPISGHTALYWYRQSLGQGLEFLIYFQGNSAPDKSGLPSDRFSAERTGGSVSTLTIQRTQQEDSAVYLCASSLEGLANEQYFGPGTRLTVT.

V gene TRBV5-4 combines with J gene TRBJ2-7, with D uncertain. V gave up 0 bases and J gave up 3 bases, with 13 bases separating them. Germline CDR1 and CDR2: SGHNT and YYREEE (reference sequence). This CDR3 is 15 amino acids long. Here the CDR3 DNA reads TGTGCCAGCAGCTTGGGGGTTACGGACCGCTACGAGCAGTACTTC. Translation gives CASSLGVTDRYEQYF.

V gene TRBV14 combines with J gene TRBJ1-5, with a weak D call TRBD1 (5 bases). Germline loops: CDR1 SGHDN, CDR2 FVKESK. This CDR3 is built from 15 residues. V was trimmed by 2 bases and J by 1 base, leaving 9 bases between them. CDR3 DNA sequence: TGTGCCAGCAGCCAATCGGGGGTCAGCAATCAGCCCCAGCATTTT. Translation: CASSQSGVSNQPQHF.

This sequence joins TRBV7-6 and TRBJ2-3, with 9 bases lining up with TRBD2. Trimming cost V 0 bases and J 0 bases; bases outside gene matches: 10. Germline-derived CDR1 and CDR2 are SGHVS and FNYEAQ. The CDR3 loop spans 19 amino acids. CDR3 sequence: CASSLAGGLAGYSTDTQYF. CDR3 nucleotide sequence: TGTGCCAGCAGCTTAGCAGGGGGGCTAGCGGGGTATAGCACAGATACGCAGTATTTT. The whole variable domain, remainder taken from reference TRBV7-6 and TRBJ2-3, is GAGVSQSPRYKVTKRGQDVALRCDPISGHVSLYWYRQALGQGPEFLTYFNYEAQQDKSGLPNDRFSAERPEGSISTLTIQRTEQRDSAMYRCASSLAGGLAGYSTDTQYFGPGTRLTVL.

The J gene is TRBJ1-1, the V gene TRBV30; maybe TRBD1 (6 bases). Trimming pared 2 bases from V and 2 bases from J, leaving 12 bases between. CDR3 length equals 14 residues. The germline V gene has CDR1 GTSNPN and CDR2 SVGIG (reference sequence). CDR3: CAWSRGGGNTEAFF. The CDR3 DNA sequence: TGTGCCTGGAGTCGAGGAGGGGGAAACACTGAAGCTTTCTTT.

Worth noting for this clone: Other DNA variants within this sample encode the same CDR3. This rearrangement joins TRBV2 to TRBJ1-3; D not certain. There are 13 residues in the CDR3. Germline V gene sequence: CDR1 SNHLY, CDR2 FYNNEI. V was trimmed by 3 bases and J by 0 bases, leaving 3 bases between them. CDR3 bases: TGTGCCAGCAGTGAGTACTCTGGAAACACCATATATTTT. Amino acids: CASSEYSGNTIYF. Full variable domain (missing parts from reference TRBV2 and TRBJ1-3): EPEVTQTPSHQVTQMGQEVILRCVPISNHLYFYWYRQILGQKVEFLVSFYNNEISEKSEIFDDQFSVERPDGSNFTLKIRSTKLEDSAMYFCASSEYSGNTIYFGEGSWLTVV.

The chain recombines TRBV29-1 with TRBJ2-7; the D gene is possibly TRBD1 (6 bases). This CDR3 region has 13 residues. In germline, CDR1 is SQVTM, CDR2 ANQGSEA. Trimming left V 1 base short and J 3 bases short, with 10 bases between. The CDR3 here is CSVEAPQGYEQYF. Written as DNA, the CDR3 is TGCAGCGTTGAAGCCCCACAGGGCTACGAGCAGTACTTC.

The gene calls are TRBV2 and TRBJ1-4; D might be TRBD1 (5 bases). CDR3 length: 13 amino acids. Trimming cost V 5 bases and J 7 bases, with 11 bases left between them. Germline lookup yields CDR1 SNHLY and CDR2 FYNNEI. CDR3 amino acids: CASSYGTLEKLFF. The CDR3 DNA is TGTGCCAGCAGTTACGGGACGCTTGAAAAACTGTTTTTT.

This chain joins TRBV4-1 and TRBJ1-4; TRBD1 might be the D (6 bases). The CDR3 totals 13 residues. Trimming took off 10 bases at V and 5 bases at J, with 14 bases between the two ends. The germline CDR1 and CDR2 sequences are MGHRA and YSYEKL. The CDR3 sequence: CATSGGRNEKLFF. In DNA form, the CDR3 reads TGCGCCACCTCGGGGGGGCGGAATGAAAAACTGTTTTTT.